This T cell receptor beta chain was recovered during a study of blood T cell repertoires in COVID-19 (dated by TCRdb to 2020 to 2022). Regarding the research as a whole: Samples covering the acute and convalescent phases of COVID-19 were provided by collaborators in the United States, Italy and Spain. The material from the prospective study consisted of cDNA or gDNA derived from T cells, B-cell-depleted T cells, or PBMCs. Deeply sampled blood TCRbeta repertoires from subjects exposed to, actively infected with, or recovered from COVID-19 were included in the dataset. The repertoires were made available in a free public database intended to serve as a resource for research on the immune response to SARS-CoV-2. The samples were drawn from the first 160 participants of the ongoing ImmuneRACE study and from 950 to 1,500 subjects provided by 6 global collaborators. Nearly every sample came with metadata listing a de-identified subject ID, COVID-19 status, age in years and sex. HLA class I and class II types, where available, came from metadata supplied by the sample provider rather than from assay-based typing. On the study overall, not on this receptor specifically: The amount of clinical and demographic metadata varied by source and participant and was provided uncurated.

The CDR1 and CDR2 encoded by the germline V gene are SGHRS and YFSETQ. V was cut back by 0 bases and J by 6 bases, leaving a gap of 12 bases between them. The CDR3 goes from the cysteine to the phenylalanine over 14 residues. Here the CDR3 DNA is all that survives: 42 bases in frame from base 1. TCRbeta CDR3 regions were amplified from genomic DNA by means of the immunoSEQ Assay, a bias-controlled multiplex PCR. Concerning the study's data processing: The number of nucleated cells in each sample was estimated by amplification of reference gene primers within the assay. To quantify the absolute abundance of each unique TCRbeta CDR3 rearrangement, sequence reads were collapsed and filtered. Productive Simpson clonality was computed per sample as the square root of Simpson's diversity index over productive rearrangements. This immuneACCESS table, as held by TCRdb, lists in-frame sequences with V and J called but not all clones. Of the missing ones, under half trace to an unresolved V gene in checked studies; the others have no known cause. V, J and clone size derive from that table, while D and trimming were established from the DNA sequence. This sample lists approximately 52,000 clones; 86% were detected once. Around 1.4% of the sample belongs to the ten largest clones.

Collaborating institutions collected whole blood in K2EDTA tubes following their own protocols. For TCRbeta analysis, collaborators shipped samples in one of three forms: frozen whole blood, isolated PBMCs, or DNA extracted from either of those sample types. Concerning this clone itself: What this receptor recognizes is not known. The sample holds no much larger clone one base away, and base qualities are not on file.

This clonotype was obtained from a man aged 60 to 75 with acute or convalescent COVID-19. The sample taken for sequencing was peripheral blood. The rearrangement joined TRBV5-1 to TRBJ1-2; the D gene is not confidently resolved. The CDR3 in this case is CASSLGASSDGYTF. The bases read TGCGCCAGCAGCTTGGGGGCCTCCTCCGATGGCTACACCTTC.